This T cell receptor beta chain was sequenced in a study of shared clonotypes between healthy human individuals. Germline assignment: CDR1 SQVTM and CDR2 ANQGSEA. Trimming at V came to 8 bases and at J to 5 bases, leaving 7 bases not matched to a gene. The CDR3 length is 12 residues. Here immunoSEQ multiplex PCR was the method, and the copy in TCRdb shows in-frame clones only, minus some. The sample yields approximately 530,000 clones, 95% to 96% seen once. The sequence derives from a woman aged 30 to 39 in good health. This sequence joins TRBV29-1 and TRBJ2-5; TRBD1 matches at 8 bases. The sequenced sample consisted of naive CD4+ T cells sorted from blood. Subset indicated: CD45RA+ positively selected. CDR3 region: CSTHRGSETQYF. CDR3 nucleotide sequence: TGCAGCACCCACAGGGGGAGTGAGACCCAGTACTTC.